This T cell receptor beta chain was sequenced during a study of tumor-infiltrating lymphocytes in localized non-small cell lung cancer. Points on this clone: What it binds is not known.

Broader study findings: Different pieces of the same tissue went to different assays, confounding technical variation with intratumor heterogeneity. Not all patients were TCR sequenced, owing to tissue quantity. IM1 and IM2 tumors showed no difference in T-cell fraction.

From germline, CDR1 is MNHEY and CDR2 SVGAGI. Between the trimmed V and J ends, which lost 7 bases and 8 bases, there was a span of 12 bases. The CDR3 is 11 amino acids. TCRdb keeps only in-frame clones here, not all; method: immunoSEQ multiplex PCR. The data hold 25,000 to 30,000 clones, with 80% to 90% observed a single time. Material: lung tumor tissue. This TCR was recovered from a human donor with non-small cell lung cancer. V and J are TRBV6-5 and TRBJ2-7; D not certain. CDR3 in amino acids: CASNQGGKQYF. The CDR3 nucleotides are TGTGCCAGCAATCAAGGCGGAAAGCAGTACTTC.